This T cell receptor (beta chain) was sequenced in a study of brain T cells in children with intractable seizures. Profiled with immunoSEQ multiplex PCR; TCRdb holds only in-frame clones, not every one. In the table there are about 320,000 clones, over 90% of which are singletons. Time point reported: blood from clinic visit 5 months post-surgery; TSC patient then seizure free. The specimen comprised peripheral blood, sampled approximately 5 months after surgery. The TCR sequence derives from a boy younger than two with tuberous sclerosis and intractable seizures.

The CDR3 coding sequence is TGTGCCAGCTCAACGGGGAGCTCCTACGAGCAGTACTTC. The encoded protein is CASSTGSSYEQYF. The chain uses TRBV18 and TRBJ2-7, with TRBD2 as a possible D gene (5 bases). Trimming shortened V by 5 bases and J by 0 bases, and 8 bases separated the two germline ends. The length of the CDR3 is 13 residues. Germline values: CDR1 KGHSH, CDR2 LQKENI.